This T cell receptor beta chain emerged from a study of T cell responses to AZD1222 COVID-19 vaccine. There are 14 residues in the CDR3. Germline V lookup: CDR1 SGDLS, CDR2 YYNGEE. V lost 3 bases, J lost 2 bases, and 4 bases stayed unmatched. TCRdb's table, derived via immunoSEQ multiplex PCR, lists solely in-frame clones and lacks some. The sample consists of around 140,000 clones, approximately 95% of them appearing once. Notes on the study in general: Donors skewed white British and female; clonal diversity was possibly underestimated.

In its sample, this clone was seen a few times. Its antigen is still unknown. The sequencing here drew on peripheral blood, taken on day 0 of MenACWY control vaccination. V and J are TRBV9 and TRBJ1-2, with 7 bases that match TRBD1. This TCR derives from an adult in good health. CDR3 loop: CASSEGAENYGYTF. The CDR3 nucleotides are TGTGCCAGCAGCGAGGGGGCAGAAAACTATGGCTACACCTTC.